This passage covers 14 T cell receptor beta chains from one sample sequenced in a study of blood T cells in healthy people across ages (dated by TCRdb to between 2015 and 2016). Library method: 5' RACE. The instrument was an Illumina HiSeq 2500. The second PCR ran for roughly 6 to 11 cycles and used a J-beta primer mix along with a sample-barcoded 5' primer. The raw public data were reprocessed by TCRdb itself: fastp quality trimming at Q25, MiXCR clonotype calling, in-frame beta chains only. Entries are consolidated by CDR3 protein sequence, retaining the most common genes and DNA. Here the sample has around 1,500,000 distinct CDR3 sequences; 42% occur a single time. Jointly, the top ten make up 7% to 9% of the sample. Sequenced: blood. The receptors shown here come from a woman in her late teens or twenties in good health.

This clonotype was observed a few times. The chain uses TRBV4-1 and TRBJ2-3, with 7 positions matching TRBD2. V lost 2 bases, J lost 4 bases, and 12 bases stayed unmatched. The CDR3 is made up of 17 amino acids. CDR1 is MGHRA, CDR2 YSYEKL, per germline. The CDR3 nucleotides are TGCGCCAGCAGCCAAAGGCCACCGGGAGGTAGTGCAGATACGCAGTATTTT. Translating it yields CASSQRPPGGSADTQYF.

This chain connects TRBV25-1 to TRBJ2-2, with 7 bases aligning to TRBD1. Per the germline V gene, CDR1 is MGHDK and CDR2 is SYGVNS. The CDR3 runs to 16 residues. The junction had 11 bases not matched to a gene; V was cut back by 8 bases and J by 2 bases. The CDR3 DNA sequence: TGTGCCAGCCCCACAGTCCAGGGGGATAACACCGGGGAGCTGTTTTTT. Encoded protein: CASPTVQGDNTGELFF.

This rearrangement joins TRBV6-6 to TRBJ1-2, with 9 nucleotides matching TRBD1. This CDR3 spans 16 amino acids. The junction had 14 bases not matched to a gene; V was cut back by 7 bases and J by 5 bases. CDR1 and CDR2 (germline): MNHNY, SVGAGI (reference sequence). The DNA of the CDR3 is TGTGCCAGCACCCAACAGGGGGCTCGACCCTCTTATGGCTACACCTTC. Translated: CASTQQGARPSYGYTF.

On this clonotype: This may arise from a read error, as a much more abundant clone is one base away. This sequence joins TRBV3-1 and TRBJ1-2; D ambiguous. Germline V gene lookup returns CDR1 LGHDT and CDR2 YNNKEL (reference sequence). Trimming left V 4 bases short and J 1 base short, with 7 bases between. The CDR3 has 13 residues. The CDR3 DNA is TGTGCCAGCAGCCGTGACAATAACTATGGCTACACCTTC. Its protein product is CASSRDNNYGYTF.

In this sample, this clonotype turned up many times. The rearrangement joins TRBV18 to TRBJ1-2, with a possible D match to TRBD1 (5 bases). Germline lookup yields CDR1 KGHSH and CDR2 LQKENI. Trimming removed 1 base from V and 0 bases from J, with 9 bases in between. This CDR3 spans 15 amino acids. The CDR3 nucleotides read TGTGCCAGCTCACCACAGGGACCCTCTAACTATGGCTACACCTTC. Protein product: CASSPQGPSNYGYTF.

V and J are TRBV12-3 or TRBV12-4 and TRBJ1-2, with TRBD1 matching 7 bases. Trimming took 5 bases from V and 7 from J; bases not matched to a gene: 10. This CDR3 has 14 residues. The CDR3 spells CASSVRPQGFGYTF. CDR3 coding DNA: TGTGCCAGCAGTGTAAGACCACAGGGGTTTGGCTACACCTTC.

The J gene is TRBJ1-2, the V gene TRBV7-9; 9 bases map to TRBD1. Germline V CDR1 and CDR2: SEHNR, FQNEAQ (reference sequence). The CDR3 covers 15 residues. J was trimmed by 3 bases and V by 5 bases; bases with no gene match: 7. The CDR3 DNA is TGTGCCAGCAGCCCCGGGACAGGGACGTACTATGGCTACACCTTC. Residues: CASSPGTGTYYGYTF.

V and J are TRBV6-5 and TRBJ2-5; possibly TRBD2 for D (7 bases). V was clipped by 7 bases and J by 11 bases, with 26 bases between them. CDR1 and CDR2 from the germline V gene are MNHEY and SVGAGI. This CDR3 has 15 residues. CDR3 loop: CASTARGGSYNEQYF. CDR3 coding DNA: TGTGCCAGCACCGCAAGGGGGGGTTCCTACAATGAGCAGTACTTC.

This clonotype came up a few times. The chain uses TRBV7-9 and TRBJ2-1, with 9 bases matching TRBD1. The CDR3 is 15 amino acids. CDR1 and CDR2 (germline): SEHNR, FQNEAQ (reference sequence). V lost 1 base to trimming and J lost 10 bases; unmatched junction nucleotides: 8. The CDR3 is CASSLVGQGPLEQFF. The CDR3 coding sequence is TGTGCCAGCAGCTTAGTGGGACAGGGTCCCTTAGAGCAGTTCTTC.

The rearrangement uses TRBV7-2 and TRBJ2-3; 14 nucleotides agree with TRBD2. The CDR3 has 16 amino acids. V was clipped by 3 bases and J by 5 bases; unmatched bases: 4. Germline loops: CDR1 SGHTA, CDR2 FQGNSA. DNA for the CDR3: TGTGCCAGCAGCTTGGGACTAGCGGGGGCCAAAGATACGCAGTATTTT. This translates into CASSLGLAGAKDTQYF.

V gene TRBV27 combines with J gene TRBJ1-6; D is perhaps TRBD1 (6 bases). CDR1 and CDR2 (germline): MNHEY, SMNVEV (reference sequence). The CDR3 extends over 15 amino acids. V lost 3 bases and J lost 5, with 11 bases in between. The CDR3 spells CASSLQQGNNSPLHF. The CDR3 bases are TGTGCCAGCAGTTTGCAGCAGGGGAATAATTCACCCCTCCACTTT.

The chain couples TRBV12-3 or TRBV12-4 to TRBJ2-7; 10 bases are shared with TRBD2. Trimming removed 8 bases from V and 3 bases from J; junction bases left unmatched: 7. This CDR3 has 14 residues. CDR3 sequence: CASATAGGSYEQYF. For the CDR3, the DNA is TGTGCCAGCGCCACAGCGGGGGGGAGCTACGAGCAGTACTTC.

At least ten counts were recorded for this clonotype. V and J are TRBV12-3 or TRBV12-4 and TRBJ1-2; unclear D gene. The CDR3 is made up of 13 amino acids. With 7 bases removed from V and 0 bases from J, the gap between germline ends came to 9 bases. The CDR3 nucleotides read TGTGCCAGCACCTGGGGTTCTAACTATGGCTACACCTTC. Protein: CASTWGSNYGYTF.

The CDR3 sequence: CSVEVLGATNEKLFF. The CDR3 DNA sequence: TGCAGCGTTGAGGTCCTAGGAGCAACTAATGAAAAACTGTTTTTT. V gene TRBV29-1 combines with J gene TRBJ1-4; D is unresolved. The CDR3 spans 15 residues. The germline V gene has CDR1 SQVTM and CDR2 ANQGSEA. V was clipped by 3 bases and J by 0 bases, with 11 bases between them.